This T cell receptor beta chain comes out of a study of OX40 agonist ivuxolimab in advanced cancers. The study in broad terms: The costimulatory receptor OX40 (CD134) was targeted by ivuxolimab, a fully human IgG2 agonistic monoclonal antibody. Partial responses were achieved by three dose-escalation patients, of whom one had hepatocellular carcinoma and two had cutaneous melanoma. Of the roughly 52 dose-escalation patients, hepatocellular carcinoma was present in some 19, melanoma in roughly 15, renal cell carcinoma in 9 and head and neck cancer in 9. Intravenous ivuxolimab was administered to patients every 2 weeks at six dose levels: 0.01, 0.1, 0.3, 1.5, 3 and 10 mg/kg. Peripheral TCRbeta sequencing aimed to test whether ivuxolimab altered TCR sequence diversity and caused clonal T-cell expansion. Patients were allowed to have had prior anti-PD-1, anti-PD-L1 or anti-CTLA-4 therapy, and roughly 40% of the dose-escalation patients had been treated with checkpoint inhibitors. In the dose-escalation cohort, roughly four fifths of patients were male, and the mean age was approximately 55 years, with a range of 23 to 79. The paper covers the monotherapy dose-escalation part of the phase I ivuxolimab trial, which included N = 52 patients. Here is what the overall study found, with its caveats: At doses from 0.1 to 3.0 mg/kg, clonal expansion was seen in both CD4+ and CD8+ blood T cells between baseline and week 6. Antigen specificity was not determined for the clonally expanded peripheral T cells. Partial responders in the 0.1-3.0 mg/kg groups had among the lowest normalized peripheral clonal expansion, especially among CD8+ T cells. After ivuxolimab, expanded clones were on average more numerous among CD8+ T cells than among CD4+ T cells. Low levels of normalized T-cell clonal expansion were also seen in some patients who did not respond.

Patients with autoimmune disease history or receiving systemic immunosuppression were excluded from the trial. Peripheral blood for TCR sequencing was collected from all dose cohorts at baseline, on cycle 4 day 1, and on cycle 7 day 1. The samples were drawn from a first-in-human, open-label, multicenter phase I dose-escalation trial of ivuxolimab. Adults with locally advanced or metastatic melanoma, renal cell, hepatocellular, or head and neck squamous cell carcinoma were enrolled in the trial. Before TCR sequencing, CD4+ and CD8+ T cells were separately sorted from peripheral blood. On this clone itself: What this receptor recognizes is not known. No clone much larger than this one lies a single base away; base qualities are absent.

Genomic DNA was extracted from sorted cells for sequencing of the TCRbeta CDR3 region. The immunoSEQ Assay was used to sequence the TCRbeta CDR3 regions. The source is immuneACCESS, and TCRdb retained only in-frame sequences with V and J called. Part of the clones is not carried over; for the studies checked, unresolved V genes explain less than half of this, and the remainder is unexplained. The sample table lists around 42,000 clones, around 89% of them with a count of one. 23% of the sample is taken by the ten largest. The sequence derives from an adult with an advanced solid tumor such as melanoma, head and neck, liver or kidney cancer. This specimen consisted of CD4+ or CD8+ T cells sorted from blood, obtained in a trial of the OX40 agonist ivuxolimab.

DNA sequence: TGTGCCTGGAGGGATAACAATGAGCAGTTCTTC. The encoded protein is CAWRDNNEQFF. The chain couples TRBV30 to TRBJ2-1, with the D gene call left open. Cut back by 3 bases and 5 bases, the V and J ends lie 5 bases apart. Reading the germline V gene (reference sequence) gives CDR1 GTSNPN and CDR2 SVGIG. The CDR3 runs 11 amino acids, cysteine and phenylalanine included. This entry keeps only the CDR3 DNA: 33 bases, framed from base 1. Reference TRBV30 and TRBJ2-1 genes cover what lies past the CDR3, so the full variable domain is SQTIHQWPATLVQPVGSPLSLECTVEGTSNPNLYWYRQAAGRGLQLLFYSVGIGQISSEVPQNLSASRPQDRQFILSSKKLLLSDSGFYLCAWRDNNEQFFGPGTRLTVL.